Listed below are T cell receptor beta chains from one sample, sequenced in a study of T cell responses to AZD1222 COVID-19 vaccine. TCRdb keeps only in-frame clones here, not all; method: immunoSEQ multiplex PCR. The sample includes 150,000 to 200,000 clones, 85% to 95% seen only once; the top ten take around 1.5%. Source: peripheral blood, taken on day 0 of AZD1222 vaccination. The receptor set was obtained from an adult in good health. CDR3s leave out the opening cysteine and the closing phenylalanine or tryptophan.

CDR3aa	v_gene	j_gene
ASSQGLEAGGNQPQH	TRBV3-1/TRBV3-2	TRBJ1-5
ASSKEVAHGGTNEKLF	TRBV21-1	TRBJ1-4
ASSVPGTLDYGYT	TRBV7-9	TRBJ1-2
ASSQDRTTNEKLF	TRBV4-3	TRBJ1-4
ASSESGTDEKLF	TRBV10-2	TRBJ1-4
ASSPKSGGATETQY	TRBV19	TRBJ2-5
ASSRGLAGSGEQY	TRBV25-1	TRBJ2-7
ASSPWMETQY	TRBV6-2/TRBV6-3	TRBJ2-5
ASSHGQASGGYT	TRBV7-8	TRBJ1-2
ASRHGGGLSSYNEQF	TRBV19	TRBJ2-1
ASSLADSSYNEQF	TRBV7-3	TRBJ2-1